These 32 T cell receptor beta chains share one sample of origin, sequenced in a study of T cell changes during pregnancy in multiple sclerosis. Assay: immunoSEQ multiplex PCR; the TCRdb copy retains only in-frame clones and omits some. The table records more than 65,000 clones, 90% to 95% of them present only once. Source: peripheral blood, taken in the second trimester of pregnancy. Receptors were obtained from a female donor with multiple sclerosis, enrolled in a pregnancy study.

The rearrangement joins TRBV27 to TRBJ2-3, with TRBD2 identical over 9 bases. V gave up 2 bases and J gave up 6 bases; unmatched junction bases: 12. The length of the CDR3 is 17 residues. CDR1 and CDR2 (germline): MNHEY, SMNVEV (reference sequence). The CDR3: CASSLMKVAGASDTQYF. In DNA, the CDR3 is TGTGCCAGCAGTTTAATGAAGGTAGCGGGGGCCTCCGATACGCAGTATTTT.

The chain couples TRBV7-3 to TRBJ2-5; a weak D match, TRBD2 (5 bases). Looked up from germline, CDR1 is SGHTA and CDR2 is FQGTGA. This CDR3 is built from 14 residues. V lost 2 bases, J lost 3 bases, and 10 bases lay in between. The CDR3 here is CASSLSGIEETQYF. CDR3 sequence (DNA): TGTGCCAGCAGCTTATCGGGGATCGAAGAGACCCAGTACTTC.

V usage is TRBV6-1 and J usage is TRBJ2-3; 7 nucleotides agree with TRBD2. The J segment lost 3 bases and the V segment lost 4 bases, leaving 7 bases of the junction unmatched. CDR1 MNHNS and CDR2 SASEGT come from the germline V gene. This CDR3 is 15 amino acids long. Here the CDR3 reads CASSAPGGRTDTQYF. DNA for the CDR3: TGTGCCAGCAGTGCGCCGGGGGGACGAACAGATACGCAGTATTTT.

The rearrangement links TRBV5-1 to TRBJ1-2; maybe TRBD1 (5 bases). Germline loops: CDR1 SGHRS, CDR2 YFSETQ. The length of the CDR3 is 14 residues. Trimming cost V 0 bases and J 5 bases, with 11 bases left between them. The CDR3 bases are TGCGCCAGCAGCTTGGCCGGGGGGGAGTATGGCTACACCTTC. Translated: CASSLAGGEYGYTF.

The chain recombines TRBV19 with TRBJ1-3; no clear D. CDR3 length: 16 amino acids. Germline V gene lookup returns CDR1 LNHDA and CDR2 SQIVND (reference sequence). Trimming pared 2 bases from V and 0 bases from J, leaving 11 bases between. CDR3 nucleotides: TGTGCCAGTAGTATAATAGACGGGAACTCTGGAAACACCATATATTTT. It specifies CASSIIDGNSGNTIYF.

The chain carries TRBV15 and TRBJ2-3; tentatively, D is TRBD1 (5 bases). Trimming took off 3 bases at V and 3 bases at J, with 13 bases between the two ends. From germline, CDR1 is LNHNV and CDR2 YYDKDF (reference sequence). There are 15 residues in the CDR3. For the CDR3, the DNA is TGTGCCACCAGCAGTGGAAGGGCAGGGACAGATACGCAGTATTTT. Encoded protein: CATSSGRAGTDTQYF.

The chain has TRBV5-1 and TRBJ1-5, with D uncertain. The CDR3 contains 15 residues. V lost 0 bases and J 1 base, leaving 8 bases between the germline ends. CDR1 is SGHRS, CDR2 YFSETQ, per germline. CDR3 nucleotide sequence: TGCGCCAGCAGCTTGGATTTGAGGAGCAATCAGCCCCAGCATTTT. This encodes CASSLDLRSNQPQHF.

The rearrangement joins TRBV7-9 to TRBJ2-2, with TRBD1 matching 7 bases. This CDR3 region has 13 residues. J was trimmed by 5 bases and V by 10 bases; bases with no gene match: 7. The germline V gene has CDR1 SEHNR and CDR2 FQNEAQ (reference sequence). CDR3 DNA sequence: TGTGCCATCGACACAGGGGTTACCGGGGAGCTGTTTTTT. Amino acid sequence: CAIDTGVTGELFF.

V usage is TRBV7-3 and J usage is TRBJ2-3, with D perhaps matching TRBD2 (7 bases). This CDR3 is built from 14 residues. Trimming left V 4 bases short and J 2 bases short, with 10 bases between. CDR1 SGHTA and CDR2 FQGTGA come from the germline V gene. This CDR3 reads CASSSGGPTDTQYF. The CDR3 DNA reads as TGTGCCAGCAGCTCGGGGGGCCCCACAGATACGCAGTATTTT.

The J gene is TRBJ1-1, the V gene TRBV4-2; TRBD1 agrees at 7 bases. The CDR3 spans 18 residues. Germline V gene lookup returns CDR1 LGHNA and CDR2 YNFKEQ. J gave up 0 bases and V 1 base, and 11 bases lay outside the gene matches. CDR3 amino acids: CASSQGDTLGQLNTEAFF. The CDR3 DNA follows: TGTGCCAGCAGCCAAGGCGATACCCTGGGACAGCTGAACACTGAAGCTTTCTTT.

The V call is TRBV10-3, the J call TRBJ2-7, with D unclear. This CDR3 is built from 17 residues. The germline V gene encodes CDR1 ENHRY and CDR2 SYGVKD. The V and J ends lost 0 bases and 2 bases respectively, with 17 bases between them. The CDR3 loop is CAISESTVLLLPYEQYF. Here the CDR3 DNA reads TGTGCCATCAGTGAGTCCACGGTTCTTCTTCTTCCCTACGAGCAGTACTTC.

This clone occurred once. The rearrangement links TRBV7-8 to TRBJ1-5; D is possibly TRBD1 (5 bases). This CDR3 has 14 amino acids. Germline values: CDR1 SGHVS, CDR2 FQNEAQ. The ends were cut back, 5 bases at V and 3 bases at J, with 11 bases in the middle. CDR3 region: CASSARQLNQPQHF. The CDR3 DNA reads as TGTGCCAGCAGCGCCCGACAGCTCAATCAGCCCCAGCATTTT.

For the CDR3, the DNA is TGTGCCTGGAGTGCAGGGCTAGAACAGCCCCAGCATTTT. This translates into CAWSAGLEQPQHF. The rearrangement links TRBV30 to TRBJ1-5; tentative D call: TRBD1 (5 bases). Germline CDR1 reads GTSNPN; CDR2 reads SVGIG (reference sequence). V was pared by 1 base and J by 7 bases, with 11 bases between. This CDR3 is 13 amino acids long. Full variable domain (missing parts from reference TRBV30 and TRBJ1-5): SQTIHQWPATLVQPVGSPLSLECTVEGTSNPNLYWYRQAAGRGLQLLFYSVGIGQISSEVPQNLSASRPQDRQFILSSKKLLLSDSGFYLCAWSAGLEQPQHFGDGTRLSIL.

This CDR3 is CASSQDFAGAYGYTF. The DNA for the CDR3 is TGTGCCAGCAGCCAAGATTTTGCAGGGGCGTATGGCTACACCTTC. J is TRBJ1-2 and V is TRBV14; the D gene is possibly TRBD1 (6 bases). This CDR3 comprises 15 residues. Per germline, CDR1 SGHDN and CDR2 FVKESK. Trimming shortened V by 0 bases and J by 5 bases, and 13 bases separated the two germline ends.

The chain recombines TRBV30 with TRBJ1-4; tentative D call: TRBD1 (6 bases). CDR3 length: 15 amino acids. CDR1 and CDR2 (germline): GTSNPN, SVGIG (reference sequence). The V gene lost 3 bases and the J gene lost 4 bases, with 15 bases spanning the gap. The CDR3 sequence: CAWSRITGLNEKLFF. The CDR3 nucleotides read TGTGCCTGGAGCAGAATTACAGGGCTTAATGAAAAACTGTTTTTT.

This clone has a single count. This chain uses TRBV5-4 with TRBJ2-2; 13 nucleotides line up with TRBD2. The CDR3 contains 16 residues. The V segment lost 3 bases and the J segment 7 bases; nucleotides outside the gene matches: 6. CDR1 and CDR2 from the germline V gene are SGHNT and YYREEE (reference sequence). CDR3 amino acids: CASSSGLAGVGGELFF. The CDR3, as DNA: TGTGCCAGCAGCTCCGGACTAGCGGGAGTTGGCGGGGAGCTGTTTTTT.

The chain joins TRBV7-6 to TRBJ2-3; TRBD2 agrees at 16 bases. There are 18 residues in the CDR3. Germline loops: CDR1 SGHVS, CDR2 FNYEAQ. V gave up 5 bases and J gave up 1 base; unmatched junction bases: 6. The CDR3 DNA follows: TGTGCCAGCAGCACGGGACTAGCGGGAGGGATGGGCACAGATACGCAGTATTTT. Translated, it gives CASSTGLAGGMGTDTQYF.

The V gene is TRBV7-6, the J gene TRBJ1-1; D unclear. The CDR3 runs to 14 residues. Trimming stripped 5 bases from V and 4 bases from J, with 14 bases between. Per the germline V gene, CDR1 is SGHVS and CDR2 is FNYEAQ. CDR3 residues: CASSPSNLGTEAFF. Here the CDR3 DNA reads TGTGCCAGCAGCCCTAGTAACTTGGGCACTGAAGCTTTCTTT.

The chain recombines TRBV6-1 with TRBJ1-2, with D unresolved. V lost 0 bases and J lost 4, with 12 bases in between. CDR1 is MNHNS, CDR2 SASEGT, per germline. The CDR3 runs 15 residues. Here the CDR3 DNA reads TGTGCCAGCAGTGAAGCGCTTCCTCGGGGCTATGGCTACACCTTC. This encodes CASSEALPRGYGYTF.

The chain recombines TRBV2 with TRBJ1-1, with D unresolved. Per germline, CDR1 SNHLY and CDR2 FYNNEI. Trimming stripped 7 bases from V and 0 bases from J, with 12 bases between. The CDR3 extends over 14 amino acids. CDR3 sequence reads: CASIRGSMNTEAFF. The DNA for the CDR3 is TGTGCCAGCATAAGAGGCAGCATGAACACTGAAGCTTTCTTT.

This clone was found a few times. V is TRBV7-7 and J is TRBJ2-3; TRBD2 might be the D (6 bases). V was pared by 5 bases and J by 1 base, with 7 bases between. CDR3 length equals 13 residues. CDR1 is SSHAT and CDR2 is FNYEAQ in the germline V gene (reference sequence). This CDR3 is CASSPSGTDTQYF. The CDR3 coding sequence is TGTGCCAGCAGCCCTAGCGGCACAGATACGCAGTATTTT.

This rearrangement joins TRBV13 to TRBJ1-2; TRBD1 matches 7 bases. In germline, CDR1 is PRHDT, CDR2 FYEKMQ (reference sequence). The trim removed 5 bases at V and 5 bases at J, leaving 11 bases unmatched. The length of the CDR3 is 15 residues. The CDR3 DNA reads TGTGCCAGCAGCCCAGAAACAGGGGTAGGATATGGCTACACCTTC. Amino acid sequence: CASSPETGVGYGYTF.

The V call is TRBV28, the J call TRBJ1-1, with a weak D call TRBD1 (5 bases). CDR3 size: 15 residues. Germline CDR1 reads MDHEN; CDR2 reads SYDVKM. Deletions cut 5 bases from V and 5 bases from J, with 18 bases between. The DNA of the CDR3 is TGTGCCAGCAGTCCTCGGTATGGGGGAGGGACTGAAGCTTTCTTT. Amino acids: CASSPRYGGGTEAFF.

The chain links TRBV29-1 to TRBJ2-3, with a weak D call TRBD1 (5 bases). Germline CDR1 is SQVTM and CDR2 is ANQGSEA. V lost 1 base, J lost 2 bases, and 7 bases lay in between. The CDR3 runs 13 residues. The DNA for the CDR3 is TGCAGCGTTGAAGGGGGCCTCACAGATACGCAGTATTTT. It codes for CSVEGGLTDTQYF.

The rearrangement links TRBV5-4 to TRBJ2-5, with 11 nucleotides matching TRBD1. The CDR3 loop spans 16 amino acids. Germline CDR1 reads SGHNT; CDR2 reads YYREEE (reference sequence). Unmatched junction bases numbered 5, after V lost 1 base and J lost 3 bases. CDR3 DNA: TGTGCCAGCAGCTTGCCGGACAGGGGGCTGGAAGAGACCCAGTACTTC. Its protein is CASSLPDRGLEETQYF.

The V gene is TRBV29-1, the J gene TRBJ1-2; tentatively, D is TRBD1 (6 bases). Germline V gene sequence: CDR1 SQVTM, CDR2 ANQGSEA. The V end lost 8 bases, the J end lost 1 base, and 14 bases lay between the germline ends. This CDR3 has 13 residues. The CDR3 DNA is TGCAGCTCCTCCCTGACAGGTAACTATGGCTACACCTTC. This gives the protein CSSSLTGNYGYTF.

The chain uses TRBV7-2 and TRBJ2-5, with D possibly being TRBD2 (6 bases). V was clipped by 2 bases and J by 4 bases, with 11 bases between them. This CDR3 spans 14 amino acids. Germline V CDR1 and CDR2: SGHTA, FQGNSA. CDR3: CASSLRAGIETQYF. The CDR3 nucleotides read TGTGCCAGCAGCTTAAGGGCGGGAATAGAGACCCAGTACTTC.

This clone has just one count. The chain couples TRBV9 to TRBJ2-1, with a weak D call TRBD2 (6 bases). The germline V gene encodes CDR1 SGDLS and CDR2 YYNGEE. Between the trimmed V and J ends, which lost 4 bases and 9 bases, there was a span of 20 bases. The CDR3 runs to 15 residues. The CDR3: CASSPAGGIQGEQFF. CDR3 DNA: TGTGCCAGCAGCCCCGCCGGCGGGATCCAGGGTGAGCAGTTCTTC.

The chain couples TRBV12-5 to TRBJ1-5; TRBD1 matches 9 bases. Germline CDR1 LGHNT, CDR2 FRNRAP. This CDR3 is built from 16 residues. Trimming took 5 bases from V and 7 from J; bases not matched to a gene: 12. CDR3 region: CASGSADRGRGQPQHF. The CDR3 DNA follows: TGTGCTAGTGGTAGTGCGGACAGGGGCAGGGGGCAGCCCCAGCATTTT.

The CDR3 region is CASSVKGGTSGTDTQYF. In DNA, the CDR3 is TGTGCCAGCAGTGTAAAGGGAGGGACTAGCGGCACAGATACGCAGTATTTT. The chain employs TRBV27 and TRBJ2-3; 10 bases align to TRBD2. The CDR3 has 17 amino acids. The germline CDR1 and CDR2 sequences are MNHEY and SMNVEV (reference sequence). V gave up 5 bases and J gave up 1 base; unmatched junction bases: 9.

The CDR3 region has the DNA TGCGCCAGCAGCCAAGTTGACAGGGGGGATGAGCAGTTCTTC. It yields the protein CASSQVDRGDEQFF. This chain links TRBV4-1 with TRBJ2-1; 9 nucleotides line up with TRBD1. The germline CDR1 and CDR2 sequences are MGHRA and YSYEKL. This CDR3 has 14 amino acids. Germline trimming cut 1 base from V and 8 bases from J; bases unmatched to any gene: 3.

CDR3: CASSLDSFNEQFF. In DNA, the CDR3 is TGCGCCAGCAGCTTGGACAGTTTCAATGAGCAGTTCTTC. The chain has TRBV5-1 and TRBJ2-1; D is uncertain. Germline lookup yields CDR1 SGHRS and CDR2 YFSETQ. V lost 0 bases, J lost 6 bases, and 7 bases lay in between. This CDR3 has 13 residues.